This TCR beta chain is from a study of T cell changes during pregnancy in multiple sclerosis. Assay: immunoSEQ multiplex PCR; the TCRdb copy retains only in-frame clones and omits some. The sample consists of 35,000 to 50,000 clones, 80% to 90% of them appearing once. This sample comprised CD4+ T cells from peripheral blood mononuclear cells, obtained after pregnancy. The clonotype comes from a female donor with multiple sclerosis, enrolled in a pregnancy study.

CDR3 nucleotides: TGTGCCAGCAGCTTCGGGGGACCCGGGGAGCTGTTTTTT. Translation gives CASSFGGPGELFF. V gene TRBV7-3 combines with J gene TRBJ2-2; D is perhaps TRBD2 (6 bases). Germline-derived CDR1 and CDR2 are SGHTA and FQGTGA. This CDR3 has 13 residues. V was cut by 3 bases and J by 6 bases, with 8 bases left in between. Using reference TRBV7-3 and TRBJ2-2 for the parts outside the CDR3, the full variable domain is GAGVSQTPSNKVTEKGKYVELRCDPISGHTALYWYRQSLGQGPEFLIYFQGTGAADDSGLPNDRFFAVRPEGSVSTLKIQRTERGDSAVYLCASSFGGPGELFFGEGSRLTVL.